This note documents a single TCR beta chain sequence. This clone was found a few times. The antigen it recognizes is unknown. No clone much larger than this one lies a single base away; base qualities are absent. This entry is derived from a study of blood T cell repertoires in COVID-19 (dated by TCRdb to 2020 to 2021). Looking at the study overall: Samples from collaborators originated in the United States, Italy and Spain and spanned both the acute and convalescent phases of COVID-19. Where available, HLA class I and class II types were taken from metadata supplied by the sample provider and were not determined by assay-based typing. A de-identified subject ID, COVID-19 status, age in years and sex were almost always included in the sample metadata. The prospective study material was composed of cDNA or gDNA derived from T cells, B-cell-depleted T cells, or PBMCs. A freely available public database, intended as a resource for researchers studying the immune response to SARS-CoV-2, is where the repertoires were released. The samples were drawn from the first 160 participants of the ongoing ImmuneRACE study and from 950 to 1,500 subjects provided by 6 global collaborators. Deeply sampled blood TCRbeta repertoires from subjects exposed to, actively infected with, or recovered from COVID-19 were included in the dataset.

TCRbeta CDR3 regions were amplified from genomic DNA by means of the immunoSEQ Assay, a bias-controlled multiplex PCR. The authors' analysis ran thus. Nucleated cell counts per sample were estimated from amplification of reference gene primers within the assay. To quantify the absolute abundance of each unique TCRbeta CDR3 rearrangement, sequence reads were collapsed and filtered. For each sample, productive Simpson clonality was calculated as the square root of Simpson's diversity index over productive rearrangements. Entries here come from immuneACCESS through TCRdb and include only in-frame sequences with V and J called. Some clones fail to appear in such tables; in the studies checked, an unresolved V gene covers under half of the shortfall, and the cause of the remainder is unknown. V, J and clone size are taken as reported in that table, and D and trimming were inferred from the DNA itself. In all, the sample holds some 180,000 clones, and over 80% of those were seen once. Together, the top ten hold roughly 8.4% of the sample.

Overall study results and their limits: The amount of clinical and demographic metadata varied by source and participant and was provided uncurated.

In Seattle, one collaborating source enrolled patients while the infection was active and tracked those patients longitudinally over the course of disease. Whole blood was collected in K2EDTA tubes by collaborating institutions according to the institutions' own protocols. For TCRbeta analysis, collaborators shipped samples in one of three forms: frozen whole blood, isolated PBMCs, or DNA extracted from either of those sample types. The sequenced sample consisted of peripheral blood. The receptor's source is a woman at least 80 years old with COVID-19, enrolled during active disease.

The CDR3 corresponds to CASSIARTAQETQYF. The DNA sequence reads TGTGCCAGTAGTATAGCACGGACAGCCCAAGAGACCCAGTACTTC. The rearrangement joined TRBV19 to TRBJ2-5; perhaps TRBD1 is the D gene, with 6 bases matching. Counted from cysteine to phenylalanine, this CDR3 has 15 amino acids. Only the CDR3 part of the read is kept: 45 bases, read in frame from the first base. V drops 1 base and J drops 1 base, leaving 10 bases in between. CDR1 and CDR2 are drawn from the germline V gene (reference sequence): LNHDA, SQIVND.